These 21 T cell receptor beta chains share one sample of origin, sequenced in a study of cytomegalovirus exposure and HLA in healthy donors. A multiplex PCR was run with 60 Vbeta primers and 13 Jbeta primers. The data were produced by immunoSEQ multiplex PCR, yet TCRdb's version contains in-frame clones alone and is incomplete. The sample holds roughly 64,000 clones. The specimen was PBMCs. These receptor sequences come from a woman aged 18-30 years in good health and CMV-seronegative.

The gene calls are TRBV5-4 and TRBJ1-4; TRBD1 matches at 9 bases. Looked up from germline, CDR1 is SGHNT and CDR2 is YYREEE (reference sequence). Losses at the gene ends were 3 bases for V and 7 bases for J; bases not matched to a gene: 4. The CDR3 extends over 14 amino acids. The CDR3 protein is CASSSGQGGEKLFF. In nucleotides, the CDR3 is TGTGCCAGCAGCTCGGGACAGGGTGGTGAAAAACTGTTTTTT.

V is TRBV18 and J is TRBJ1-1, with 7 positions matching TRBD1. This CDR3 contains 15 residues. The ends lost 2 bases at V and 0 bases at J; junction bases unmatched: 3. Germline CDR1 reads KGHSH; CDR2 reads LQKENI. CDR3 in amino acids: CASSPMGTVNTEAFF. The CDR3 DNA reads as TGTGCCAGCTCACCAATGGGGACAGTGAACACTGAAGCTTTCTTT.

The chain is built from TRBV20-1 and TRBJ2-1; weak D call: TRBD2 (6 bases). Germline V CDR1 and CDR2: DFQATT, SNEGSKA (reference sequence). V was shortened by 3 bases and J by 8 bases, with 8 bases between the two germline ends. This CDR3 is 11 amino acids long. As DNA, the CDR3 is TGCAGTGCTAGCGGGAGCTATGAGCAGTTCTTC. This sequence encodes CSASGSYEQFF.

V is TRBV6-5 and J is TRBJ1-2; D is unclear. Trimming shortened V by 0 bases and J by 3 bases, and 8 bases separated the two germline ends. The CDR3 runs to 14 residues. From germline, CDR1 is MNHEY and CDR2 SVGAGI. The CDR3 DNA reads TGTGCCAGCAGTTACTCGAGGGAGGACTATGGCTACACCTTC. Translating gives CASSYSREDYGYTF.

This chain connects TRBV7-2 to TRBJ1-2; D ambiguous. V was clipped by 0 bases and J by 8 bases, with 10 bases between them. Germline CDR1 SGHTA, CDR2 FQGNSA. The CDR3 covers 13 residues. This CDR3 reads CASSLANGEGYTF. CDR3 in DNA: TGTGCCAGCAGCTTAGCGAATGGGGAGGGCTACACCTTC.

The V gene is TRBV15, the J gene TRBJ1-2; 7 bases match TRBD1. J lost 2 bases, V lost 3 bases, and 6 bases had no gene match. The CDR3 contains 15 residues. CDR1 is LNHNV, CDR2 YYDKDF, per germline (reference sequence). CDR3 protein: CATSSYMTGNYGYTF. Here the CDR3 DNA reads TGTGCCACCAGCAGTTATATGACAGGGAACTATGGCTACACCTTC. Looking up the rest from reference TRBV15 and TRBJ1-2 gives the full variable domain: DAMVIQNPRYQVTQFGKPVTLSCSQTLNHNVMYWYQQKSSQAPKLLFHYYDKDFNNEADTPDNFQSRRPNTSFCFLDIRSPGLGDTAMYLCATSSYMTGNYGYTFGSGTRLTVV.

The V and J genes are TRBV19 and TRBJ2-7, with a tentative D call TRBD1 (6 bases). The CDR3 is made up of 15 amino acids. The V end was cut by 3 bases, the J end by 0 bases, with 12 bases between. Germline lookup yields CDR1 LNHDA and CDR2 SQIVND (reference sequence). The CDR3 DNA reads as TGTGCCAGTAGTATGGGGGCGGTCAGCTCCTACGAGCAGTACTTC. This codes for CASSMGAVSSYEQYF.

This chain uses TRBV19 with TRBJ1-2; TRBD1 matches at 7 bases. The germline CDR1 and CDR2 sequences are LNHDA and SQIVND (reference sequence). The CDR3 loop spans 16 amino acids. V shed 9 bases, J shed 1 base, and the junction held 14 bases outside the gene matches. The CDR3 sequence: CASSPGSGTVNYGYTF. The CDR3 bases are TGTGCCAGCAGTCCCGGATCCGGGACAGTTAACTATGGCTACACCTTC.

The gene calls are TRBV6-1 and TRBJ2-1, with TRBD2 matching over 10 bases. CDR1 MNHNS and CDR2 SASEGT come from the germline V gene. The CDR3 runs 15 residues. Unmatched junction bases numbered 6, after V lost 4 bases and J lost 6 bases. CDR3 DNA sequence: TGTGCCAGCAGTGGTAGCGGGGGGTGGGTCAATGAGCAGTTCTTC. This gives the protein CASSGSGGWVNEQFF.

J is TRBJ1-6 and V is TRBV6-5; unclear D gene. The germline V gene has CDR1 MNHEY and CDR2 SVGAGI. CDR3 length equals 11 residues. V lost 6 bases to trimming and J lost 16 bases, with 13 bases between them. The CDR3 DNA sequence: TGTGCCAGCAGCTCCGGGTGGAGGCTCCACTTT. Translating gives CASSSGWRLHF.

The chain couples TRBV27 to TRBJ1-2, with a tentative D call TRBD1 (5 bases). CDR3 length: 12 residues. Germline loops: CDR1 MNHEY, CDR2 SMNVEV (reference sequence). Trimming took 2 bases from V and 7 from J, leaving 8 bases between them. This chain's CDR3 is CASSLGGFGYTF. The CDR3 DNA is TGTGCCAGCAGTTTAGGGGGGTTTGGCTACACCTTC.

The chain uses TRBV25-1 and TRBJ2-2; 12 bases are a match to TRBD2. V dropped 1 base and J dropped 4; count of bases not matched to a gene: 7. The CDR3 has 18 residues. In germline, CDR1 is MGHDK, CDR2 SYGVNS. The CDR3 DNA follows: TGTGCCAGCAGTGAATTTTTTCCTAGCGGGGGGGCCACCGGGGAGCTGTTTTTT. It is translated as CASSEFFPSGGATGELFF.

The rearrangement joins TRBV25-1 to TRBJ2-7; TRBD2 aligns across 9 bases. Germline V lookup: CDR1 MGHDK, CDR2 SYGVNS. There are 15 residues in the CDR3. With V trimmed by 7 bases and J by 2 bases, 9 bases remained unmatched. CDR3 protein: CASTAPREGTYEQYF. CDR3 bases: TGTGCCAGCACTGCTCCGCGGGAGGGGACCTACGAGCAGTACTTC.

The V and J genes are TRBV19 and TRBJ1-3; D is possibly TRBD1 (5 bases). This CDR3 has 15 residues. The germline V and J ends were trimmed by 3 bases and 0 bases, with 9 bases remaining between them. CDR1 and CDR2 (germline): LNHDA, SQIVND (reference sequence). The CDR3 loop reads CASSISRASGNTIYF. The CDR3 bases are TGTGCCAGTAGTATTTCCAGGGCCTCTGGAAACACCATATATTTT.

The chain links TRBV5-1 to TRBJ2-7; D gene uncertain. This CDR3 is 16 amino acids long. The germline V gene encodes CDR1 SGHRS and CDR2 YFSETQ. Trimming pared 0 bases from V and 2 bases from J, leaving 15 bases between. CDR3 amino acids: CASSLVSSQYTYEQYF. CDR3 DNA: TGCGCCAGCAGCTTGGTCTCGAGTCAATATACCTACGAGCAGTACTTC.

The genes are TRBV4-1 and TRBJ1-2, with D possibly matching TRBD1 (6 bases). The CDR3 sequence is 14 residues long. Deletions cut 4 bases from V and 8 bases from J, with 17 bases between. Germline V lookup: CDR1 MGHRA, CDR2 YSYEKL. The CDR3 nucleotides read TGCGCCAGCAGCCCGTTCGGGGGGGCGCGGGGCTACACCTTC. It yields the protein CASSPFGGARGYTF.

The chain has TRBV11-2 and TRBJ2-5; 8 bases map to TRBD1. The ends lost 5 bases at V and 5 bases at J; junction bases unmatched: 10. The germline V gene encodes CDR1 SGHAT and CDR2 FQNNGV. The CDR3 has 15 amino acids. The CDR3 sequence is CASSADRVMWETQYF. The CDR3 nucleotides read TGTGCCAGCAGCGCGGACAGGGTAATGTGGGAGACCCAGTACTTC.

The rearrangement links TRBV5-1 to TRBJ1-1, with D unresolved. The CDR3 is made up of 12 amino acids. CDR1 is SGHRS and CDR2 is YFSETQ in the germline V gene. Trimming left V 7 bases short and J 7 bases short, with 14 bases between. The CDR3 region has the DNA TGCGCCAGCCGATCTTCCTCGGTTGAAGCTTTCTTT. Amino acid sequence: CASRSSSVEAFF.

The chain is built from TRBV2 and TRBJ1-4; no clear D. V was shortened by 7 bases and J by 7 bases, with 16 bases between the two germline ends. The length of the CDR3 is 14 residues. Germline CDR1 and CDR2: SNHLY and FYNNEI. The CDR3 DNA is TGTGCCAGCATTTTCCCTCAAGCGGGTGAAAAACTGTTTTTT. This gives the protein CASIFPQAGEKLFF.

As regards this clone: A junction boundary mismatches the germline segment, possibly from a read error. The J gene is TRBJ2-3, the V gene TRBV27, with TRBD1 matching 10 bases. This CDR3 contains 16 residues. Germline-derived CDR1 and CDR2 are MNHEY and SMNVEV (reference sequence). CDR3 in amino acids: CASSPLGQGLTDKQYF. In nucleotides, the CDR3 is TGTGCCAGCAGTCCCCTGGGACAGGGGCTCACAGATAAGCAGTATTTT.

The chain employs TRBV15 and TRBJ1-5; TRBD1 aligns across 8 bases. Trimming at V came to 5 bases and at J to 3 bases, leaving 6 bases not matched to a gene. The CDR3 runs to 15 residues. CDR1 LNHNV and CDR2 YYDKDF come from the germline V gene (reference sequence). The CDR3 loop is CATSQGQAFNQPQHF. The CDR3 DNA follows: TGTGCCACCAGCCAGGGACAGGCTTTCAATCAGCCCCAGCATTTT.